This paragraph covers one T cell receptor (beta chain) sequence. The data were taken from a study of T cell changes during pregnancy in multiple sclerosis. CDR1 and CDR2 (germline): MNHNS, SASEGT. The CDR3 runs to 17 residues. Trimming removed 1 base from V and 0 bases from J, with 12 bases in between. Profiling relied on immunoSEQ multiplex PCR, and the TCRdb table lists in-frame clones only, not all of them. This sample yields approximately 45,000 clones, of which just under 95% are seen a single time; approximately 0.62% belongs to the top ten. The chain links TRBV6-1 to TRBJ1-4; D is perhaps TRBD1 (6 bases). The clonotype comes from a female donor with multiple sclerosis, enrolled in a pregnancy study. The source material was CD4+ T cells from peripheral blood mononuclear cells, sampled in the first trimester of pregnancy. CDR3 in DNA: TGTGCCAGCAGTGAAGGTGGGGCAGGGGCAACTAATGAAAAACTGTTTTTT. Translating gives CASSEGGAGATNEKLFF.